The 5 T cell receptor beta chains below were found in one sample sequenced in a study of T cell repertoires in cytomegalovirus infection. TCRdb itself ran the reads through MiXCR, one entry per CDR3 protein. The sample records fewer than 1,000,000 distinct CDR3 sequences, 25% to 40% being singletons. The antigens for these receptors are not known. Specimen: cultured CD8+ T cells from PBMCs, collected from culture after CMV antigen stimulation. The receptors here all came from a human donor in good health (CMV status not recorded). Some clones in this sample may be carry-over from other donors' samples.

This clonotype occurred many times. V is TRBV5-8 and J is TRBJ2-3, with 9 bases that match TRBD1. The CDR3 totals 15 residues. Germline CDR1 SGHTS, CDR2 YDEGEE. J lost 2 bases, V lost 2 bases, and 3 bases had no gene match. CDR3 sequence: CASSFGTGNTDTQYF. The CDR3 DNA is TGTGCCAGCAGCTTCGGGACAGGGAACACAGATACGCAGTATTTT.

This clonotype has just a few counts. V usage is TRBV7-8 and J usage is TRBJ2-3; TRBD1 agrees at 7 bases. The CDR3 totals 16 residues. The germline CDR1 and CDR2 sequences are SGHVS and FQNEAQ. V lost 5 bases and J lost 3; bases outside the gene matches: 11. As DNA, the CDR3 is TGTGCCAGCAGCCCTACCGACAGGGTGGTAACAGATACGCAGTATTTT. Amino acids: CASSPTDRVVTDTQYF.

As for this clonotype: A clone one base away is much larger, so this may be a read error. The chain uses TRBV7-2 and TRBJ1-4; no clear D. This CDR3 region has 16 residues. V dropped 5 bases and J dropped 2 bases, with 15 bases sitting between them. Germline CDR1 reads SGHTA; CDR2 reads FQGNSA. The CDR3 reads CASSPLPGETNEKLFF. The CDR3 bases are TGTGCCAGCAGCCCGCTCCCCGGGGAGACTAATGAAAAACTGTTTTTT.

This rearrangement joins TRBV5-6 to TRBJ2-7, with a tentative D call TRBD1 (6 bases). Germline V CDR1 and CDR2: SGHDT, YYEEEE. The V end lost 3 bases, the J end lost 0 bases, and 10 bases lay between the germline ends. This CDR3 has 14 amino acids. In DNA, the CDR3 is TGTGCCAGCAGCTACGGACAGTCCTCCTACGAGCAGTACGTC. Translated, it gives CASSYGQSSYEQYV.

This clonotype came up many times. The gene calls are TRBV7-6 and TRBJ2-1, with D perhaps matching TRBD2 (6 bases). There are 12 residues in the CDR3. V lost 5 bases and J lost 8, with 10 bases in between. The germline gives CDR1 SGHVS, CDR2 FNYEAQ. The DNA of the CDR3 is TGTGCCAGCAGCCCCAGCGGGTATGAGCAGTTCTTC. Protein product: CASSPSGYEQFF.